This T cell receptor (beta chain) was sequenced in a study of T cells in Graves' hyperthyroidism and ophthalmopathy. Concerning this clonotype: What it binds is not known.

Amplification targeted TCR beta CDR3 regions from RNA transcripts. With the HTBI primer set, the TCR CDR3 went through a first round of RT-PCR. One entry per CDR3 protein results from TCRdb running MiXCR on the multiplex PCR reads. Altogether roughly 570,000 distinct CDR3 sequences are present, roughly 50% being singletons, with the ten largest covering 7.5% to 8.5%. Findings of the study overall: The majority of expanded thyroid clonotypes above 0.001 also appeared in blood.

Graves' hyperthyroidism was deemed stable absent ophthalmopathy progression within 18 months. V was pared by 3 bases and J by 6 bases, with 7 bases of the junction left unmatched. This CDR3 comprises 13 residues. Germline V gives CDR1 DFQATT, CDR2 SNEGSKA (reference sequence). The material sequenced was peripheral blood or thyroid tissue (not recorded which). The V call is TRBV20-1, the J call TRBJ2-7; the match to TRBD2 covers 8 bases. This sequence was found in a woman aged 18-29 years with Graves' hyperthyroidism. The CDR3 reads CSASSGTLLEQYF. The CDR3 DNA reads as TGCAGTGCTAGTAGCGGGACCCTCCTCGAGCAGTACTTC.